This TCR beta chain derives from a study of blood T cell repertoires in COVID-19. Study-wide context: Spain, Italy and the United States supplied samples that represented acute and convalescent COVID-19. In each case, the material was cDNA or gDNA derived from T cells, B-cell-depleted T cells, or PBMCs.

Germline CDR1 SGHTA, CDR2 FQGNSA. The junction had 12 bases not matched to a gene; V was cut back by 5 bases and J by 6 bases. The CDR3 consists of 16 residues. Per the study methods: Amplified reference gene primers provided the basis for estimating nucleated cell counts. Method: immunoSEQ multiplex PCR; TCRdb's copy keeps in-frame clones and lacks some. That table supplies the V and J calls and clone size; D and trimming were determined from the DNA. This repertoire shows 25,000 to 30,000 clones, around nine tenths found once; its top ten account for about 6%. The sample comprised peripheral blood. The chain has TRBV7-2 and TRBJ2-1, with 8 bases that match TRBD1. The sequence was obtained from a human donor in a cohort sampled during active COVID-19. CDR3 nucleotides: TGTGCCAGCAGCGCCGGACAGGGAAACCGTGGCAATGAGCAGTTCTTC. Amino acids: CASSAGQGNRGNEQFF.